This T cell receptor beta chain came from a study of T-cell reconstitution after alpha-beta-depleted transplantation in children. The CDR3 sequence is 16 residues long. Trimming stripped 1 base from V and 3 bases from J, with 12 bases between. Germline values: CDR1 MNHEY, CDR2 SVGAGI. It was with unique molecular identifiers that the TCRbeta library was prepared. TCRdb reprocessed the PCR reads via MiXCR and lists one record per CDR3 protein. The data contain 750,000 to 950,000 distinct CDR3 sequences, around 17% of them seen just once; the ten biggest clones take up approximately 5%. This TCR was recovered from a male patient aged 5 to 17 who had a stem cell transplant for acute lymphoblastic leukemia, so the T cells may come from the graft donor. The chain couples TRBV6-5 to TRBJ2-2; D remains unclear. Source: PBMCs, mostly from graft donor cells, taken 360 days after TCRalphabeta/CD19-depleted stem cell transplant. CDR3 nucleotide sequence: TGTGCCAGCAGTTACTTCGCCCCGTCGGACACCGGGGAGCTGTTTTTT. It specifies CASSYFAPSDTGELFF.